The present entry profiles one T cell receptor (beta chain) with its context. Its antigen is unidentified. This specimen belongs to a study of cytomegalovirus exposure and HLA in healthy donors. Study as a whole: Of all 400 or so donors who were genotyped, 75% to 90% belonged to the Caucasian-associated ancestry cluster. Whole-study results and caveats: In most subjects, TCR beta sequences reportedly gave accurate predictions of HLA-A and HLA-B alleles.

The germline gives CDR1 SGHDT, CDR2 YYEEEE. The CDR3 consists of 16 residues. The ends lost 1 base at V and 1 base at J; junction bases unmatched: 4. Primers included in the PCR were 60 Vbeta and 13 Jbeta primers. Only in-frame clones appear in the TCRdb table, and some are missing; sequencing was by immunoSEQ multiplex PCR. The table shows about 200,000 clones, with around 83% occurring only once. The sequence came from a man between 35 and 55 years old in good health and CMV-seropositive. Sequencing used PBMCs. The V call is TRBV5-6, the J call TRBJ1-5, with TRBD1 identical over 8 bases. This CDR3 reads CASSLMQGASNQPQHF. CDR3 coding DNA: TGTGCCAGCAGCTTGATGCAGGGGGCGAGCAATCAGCCCCAGCATTTT.